Below, 24 T cell receptor beta chains from the same sample are listed, as sequenced in a study of blood T cell repertoires in COVID-19 (TCRdb year 2020). The protocol used for the library was the immunoSEQ multiplex PCR assay. Held by TCRdb, this immuneACCESS table contains in-frame sequences only and omits some clones. Under half of the omission traces to an unresolved V gene where checked; the cause of the rest is unknown. The table for this sample lists approximately 240,000 clones; roughly 84% of them were counted only once. Over 2.5% of the sample belongs to the ten largest clones. Sequencing input: peripheral blood. The receptors derive from a man aged 45 to 65 who had recovered from COVID-19.

This chain's CDR3 is CASSLPDNYGYTF. CDR3 in DNA: TGTGCCAGCAGCTTACCAGATAACTATGGCTACACCTTC. V usage is TRBV7-9 and J usage is TRBJ1-2; D remains unclear. Germline CDR1 reads SEHNR; CDR2 reads FQNEAQ (reference sequence). Between the trimmed V and J ends, which lost 2 bases and 1 base, there was a span of 5 bases. The CDR3 runs 13 residues.

The V call is TRBV10-2, the J call TRBJ2-3; tentative D call: TRBD2 (6 bases). This CDR3 has 14 amino acids. Deletions cut 8 bases from V and 7 bases from J, with 19 bases between. The germline V gene has CDR1 WSHSY and CDR2 SAAADI. This CDR3 is CASRPLTSRNTQYF. As DNA, the CDR3 is TGCGCCAGCCGACCCCTTACTAGCAGAAATACGCAGTATTTT.

V is TRBV3-1 (or the pseudogene TRBV3-2) and J is TRBJ2-1; 8 nucleotides align to TRBD2. Germline V gene data show CDR1 as LGHDT and CDR2 as YNNKEL (reference sequence). The CDR3 runs to 16 residues. The junction had 7 bases not matched to a gene; V was cut back by 4 bases and J by 2 bases. The CDR3 here is CASSPIAGLTYNEQFF. In DNA, the CDR3 is TGTGCCAGCAGCCCAATAGCGGGACTTACCTACAATGAGCAGTTCTTC.

This chain uses TRBV7-9 with TRBJ2-7, with 8 nucleotides matching TRBD1. Germline CDR1 reads SEHNR; CDR2 reads FQNEAQ (reference sequence). V shed 5 bases, J shed 0 bases, and the junction held 6 bases outside the gene matches. The CDR3 has 15 amino acids. The CDR3 loop reads CASSGRQGSSYEQYF. CDR3 sequence (DNA): TGTGCCAGCAGCGGAAGACAGGGGAGCTCCTACGAGCAGTACTTC.

In its sample, this clone was seen a few times. CDR3 in amino acids: CASSSTSLIDTQYF. CDR3 DNA: TGTGCCAGCAGCTCAACTAGTTTAATCGATACGCAGTATTTT. The chain recombines TRBV7-9 with TRBJ2-3, with D possibly TRBD2 on 5 matching bases. V was cut by 4 bases and J by 6 bases, with 14 bases left in between. This CDR3 region has 14 residues. Germline lookup yields CDR1 SEHNR and CDR2 FQNEAQ (reference sequence).

The CDR3 coding sequence is TGTGCCAGCTCAGGCCGGACTAGCGGGAGGGTCGATGAGCAGTTCTTC. Protein: CASSGRTSGRVDEQFF. The chain carries TRBV18 and TRBJ2-1, with 15 bases matching TRBD2. Germline V gene lookup returns CDR1 KGHSH and CDR2 LQKENI. The CDR3 totals 16 residues. With 5 bases clipped from V and 8 bases from J, the junction kept 7 bases outside the gene matches.

This clone was observed a handful of times. This chain links TRBV3-1 (or the pseudogene TRBV3-2) with TRBJ2-1; 16 bases align to TRBD2. The germline CDR1 and CDR2 sequences are LGHDT and YNNKEL (reference sequence). Trimming took 0 bases from V and 8 from J; bases not matched to a gene: 7. There are 18 residues in the CDR3. The CDR3 region has the DNA TGTGCCAGCAGCCAAGACCGGGGACTAGCGGGAGGGTGGGATGAGCAGTTCTTC. It encodes CASSQDRGLAGGWDEQFF.

The V gene is TRBV28, the J gene TRBJ1-2, with D possibly being TRBD1 (5 bases). CDR1 and CDR2 (germline): MDHEN, SYDVKM. V gave up 5 bases and J gave up 5 bases, with 18 bases separating them. The CDR3 runs 15 residues. The CDR3 loop reads CASSPYAGPQYGYTF. CDR3 coding DNA: TGTGCCAGCAGTCCCTACGCAGGGCCGCAATATGGCTACACCTTC.

This chain joins TRBV7-2 and TRBJ1-4; TRBD1 agrees at 8 bases. The germline V gene has CDR1 SGHTA and CDR2 FQGNSA. The V segment lost 5 bases and the J segment 8 bases; nucleotides outside the gene matches: 7. There are 14 residues in the CDR3. CDR3 residues: CASSLGQGEEKLFF. The CDR3 nucleotides read TGTGCCAGCAGCCTTGGACAGGGAGAGGAAAAACTGTTTTTT.

The chain carries TRBV7-9 and TRBJ2-7, with 9 bases lining up with TRBD1. Trimming removed 10 bases from V and 3 bases from J; junction bases left unmatched: 7. This CDR3 region has 13 residues. Germline lookup yields CDR1 SEHNR and CDR2 FQNEAQ (reference sequence). CDR3 DNA: TGTGCCACCTCGGACAGGGGAGGCTACGAGCAGTACTTC. Residues: CATSDRGGYEQYF.

The chain carries TRBV10-3 and TRBJ1-5; the match to TRBD1 covers 8 bases. This CDR3 has 15 residues. Per germline, CDR1 ENHRY and CDR2 SYGVKD. V shed 5 bases, J shed 0 bases, and the junction held 3 bases outside the gene matches. CDR3 sequence (DNA): TGTGCCATCAGTCGGACAGGGTTTAGCAATCAGCCCCAGCATTTT. This gives the protein CAISRTGFSNQPQHF.

V usage is TRBV28 and J usage is TRBJ1-4, with 10 bases lining up with TRBD1. The germline V gene has CDR1 MDHEN and CDR2 SYDVKM. This CDR3 has 16 residues. With V trimmed by 6 bases and J by 1 base, 5 bases remained unmatched. The CDR3 nucleotides read TGTGCCAGCAGCCACGGACAGGGGGTAACTAATGAAAAACTGTTTTTT. Encoded protein: CASSHGQGVTNEKLFF.

The chain joins TRBV6-5 to TRBJ2-4; D unresolved. CDR3 length equals 13 residues. CDR1 is MNHEY and CDR2 is SVGAGI in the germline V gene. V was clipped by 5 bases and J by 3 bases, with 8 bases between them. CDR3 nucleotides: TGTGCCAGCAGTACAGAAAGCAAAAACATTCAGTACTTC. Amino acids: CASSTESKNIQYF.

The CDR3 coding sequence is TGTGCCAGCAGTGACTCAGGGGGGTTAGGTCAGCCCCAGCATTTT. It translates to CASSDSGGLGQPQHF. The chain couples TRBV28 to TRBJ1-5, with TRBD1 matching 7 bases. This CDR3 region has 15 residues. The V and J ends lost 5 bases and 6 bases, in that order; junction bases with no gene match: 10. Germline V gene data show CDR1 as MDHEN and CDR2 as SYDVKM. Full variable domain (remainder filled in from reference TRBV28 and TRBJ1-5): DVKVTQSSRYLVKRTGEKVFLECVQDMDHENMFWYRQDPGLGLRLIYFSYDVKMKEKGDIPEGYSVSREKKERFSLILESASTNQTSMYLCASSDSGGLGQPQHFGDGTRLSIL.

The V and J genes are TRBV29-1 and TRBJ2-7; perhaps TRBD2 as D (6 bases). CDR1 SQVTM and CDR2 ANQGSEA come from the germline V gene. The CDR3 loop spans 15 amino acids. The V end was cut by 8 bases, the J end by 8 bases, with 28 bases between. The CDR3 nucleotides are TGCAGCCTGACGACGGGCGGGACCGGACGTATGAAGCAGTACTTC. Translated, it gives CSLTTGGTGRMKQYF.

V is TRBV21-1 and J is TRBJ2-3; whether TRBD1, the table's D call, matches the DNA was not checked. TRBV21-1 is given as a pseudogene. The CDR3 is 17 amino acids. The CDR3 nucleotides are TGTGCCAGCAGCACGGGGGGACAGGGTAGCCCCATTCATACGCAGTATTTT. Translated: CASSTGGQGSPIHTQYF.

This clone was picked up one time. The rearrangement uses TRBV28 and TRBJ1-2, with TRBD1 matching over 9 bases. CDR1 is MDHEN, CDR2 SYDVKM, per germline. V lost 2 bases to trimming and J lost 6 bases; unmatched junction nucleotides: 7. CDR3 length: 15 residues. Written as DNA, the CDR3 is TGTGCCAGCAGTTTACTGACAGGGGGTTTCGATGGCTACACCTTC. Its protein product is CASSLLTGGFDGYTF.

The chain joins TRBV27 to TRBJ1-2, with TRBD1 matching over 8 bases. J gave up 8 bases and V 4 bases, and 12 bases lay outside the gene matches. This CDR3 is built from 15 residues. Germline loops: CDR1 MNHEY, CDR2 SMNVEV (reference sequence). CDR3 sequence (DNA): TGTGCCAGCAGTTCCCTAGACAGGGGCCATGGGGGCTACACCTTC. It encodes CASSSLDRGHGGYTF.

The chain uses TRBV12-3 or TRBV12-4 and TRBJ1-2; 11 positions agree with TRBD1. The CDR3 covers 13 residues. V was clipped by 5 bases and J by 8 bases; unmatched bases: 4. CDR3 sequence: CASSQGTGGGYTF. The CDR3, as DNA: TGTGCCAGCAGTCAAGGGACAGGGGGAGGCTACACCTTC.

This chain's CDR3 is CATSRDLLRDRVPEQYF. Written as DNA, the CDR3 is TGTGCCACCAGCAGAGATCTATTAAGGGACAGGGTTCCCGAGCAGTACTTC. The rearrangement links TRBV15 to TRBJ2-7; TRBD1 aligns across 9 bases. The germline CDR1 and CDR2 sequences are LNHNV and YYDKDF (reference sequence). After removal of 0 bases from V and 6 bases from J, the junction contained 12 bases not matched to a gene. CDR3 length: 17 amino acids.

The chain links TRBV2 to TRBJ2-1; TRBD1 agrees at 7 bases. The V gene end was trimmed by 3 bases and the J gene end by 8 bases; junction bases not matched to a gene: 13. CDR3 length equals 16 residues. Per the germline V gene, CDR1 is SNHLY and CDR2 is FYNNEI. In DNA form, the CDR3 reads TGTGCCAGCAGTGATCCGCAAGACAGGGTCAGGGATGAGCAGTTCTTC. Protein product: CASSDPQDRVRDEQFF.

This sequence joins TRBV3-1 (or the pseudogene TRBV3-2) and TRBJ1-2, with TRBD1 matching over 8 bases. From germline, CDR1 is LGHDT and CDR2 YNNKEL (reference sequence). The CDR3 covers 15 residues. Unmatched junction bases numbered 7, after V lost 1 base and J lost 6 bases. The CDR3 here is CASSQGGVQGDGYTF. The CDR3 DNA sequence: TGTGCCAGCAGCCAAGGGGGGGTACAGGGGGATGGCTACACCTTC.

This chain uses TRBV28 with TRBJ2-1; maybe TRBD2 (5 bases). The CDR3 length is 14 residues. V lost 2 bases and J 3 bases, leaving 8 bases between the germline ends. Germline V lookup: CDR1 MDHEN, CDR2 SYDVKM. The CDR3 coding sequence is TGTGCCAGCAGTTTACCCGGGGACTACAATGAGCAGTTCTTC. Amino acid sequence: CASSLPGDYNEQFF. Drawing the rest from reference TRBV28 and TRBJ2-1, the complete variable domain is DVKVTQSSRYLVKRTGEKVFLECVQDMDHENMFWYRQDPGLGLRLIYFSYDVKMKEKGDIPEGYSVSREKKERFSLILESASTNQTSMYLCASSLPGDYNEQFFGPGTRLTVL.

The V gene is TRBV7-2, the J gene TRBJ2-5, with a possible D match to TRBD2 (6 bases). The CDR3 runs to 17 residues. Germline assignment: CDR1 SGHTA and CDR2 FQGNSA. Trimming removed 3 bases from V and 0 bases from J, with 17 bases in between. The CDR3 sequence: CASSFGRASAYQETQYF. The CDR3 bases are TGTGCCAGCAGCTTTGGTAGGGCTAGCGCTTACCAAGAGACCCAGTACTTC.